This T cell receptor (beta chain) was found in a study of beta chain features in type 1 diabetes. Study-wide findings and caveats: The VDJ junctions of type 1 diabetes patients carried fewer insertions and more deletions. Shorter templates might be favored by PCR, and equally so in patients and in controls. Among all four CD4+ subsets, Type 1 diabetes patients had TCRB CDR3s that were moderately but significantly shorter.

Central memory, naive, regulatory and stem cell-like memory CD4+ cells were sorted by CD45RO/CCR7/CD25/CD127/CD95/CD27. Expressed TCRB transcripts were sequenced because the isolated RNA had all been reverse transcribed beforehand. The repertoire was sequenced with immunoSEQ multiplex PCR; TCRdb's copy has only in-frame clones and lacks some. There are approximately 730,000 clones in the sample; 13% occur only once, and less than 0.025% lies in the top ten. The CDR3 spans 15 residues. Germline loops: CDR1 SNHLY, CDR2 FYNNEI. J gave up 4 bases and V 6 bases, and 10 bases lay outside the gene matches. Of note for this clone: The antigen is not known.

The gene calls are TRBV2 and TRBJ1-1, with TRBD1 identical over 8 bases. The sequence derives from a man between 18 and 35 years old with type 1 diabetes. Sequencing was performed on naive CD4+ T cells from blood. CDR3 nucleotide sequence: TGTGCCAGCAGCGCACAGGGGGTGGTTGGCACTGAAGCTTTCTTT. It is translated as CASSAQGVVGTEAFF.